Listed here are 5 T cell receptor beta chains from one sample, sequenced in a study of shared clonotypes between healthy human individuals. Clones were sequenced by immunoSEQ multiplex PCR, and TCRdb holds only the in-frame ones, with some missing. The repertoire includes hundreds of thousands of clones, 96% of them detected once, and less than 0.13% sits in the top ten. The naive CD8 subset, CD45RO-negative cells positively selected for CCR7, excluded terminally differentiated effector memory CD45RA+ cells. The sample consisted of naive CD8+ T cells sorted from blood. These receptors originate from a woman in her twenties or thirties in good health.

As regards this clone: An end of the junction differs from the germline gene, which may be a read error. V and J are TRBV7-9 and TRBJ1-1, with D perhaps TRBD1 (5 bases). Germline assignment: CDR1 SEHNR and CDR2 FQNEAQ (reference sequence). The CDR3 is 15 residues long. The CDR3 sequence: CATSLGRAGGTEAFF. The CDR3 DNA sequence: TGTGCCACCAGCTTAGGTCGAGCCGGGGGCACTGAAGCTTTCTTT.

V and J are TRBV9 and TRBJ2-1; 8 bases line up with TRBD2. The V gene's germline CDR1 is SGDLS and CDR2 YYNGEE. The CDR3 sequence is 13 residues long. V shed 2 bases and J 6 bases; nucleotides not matched to a gene: 1. The CDR3 here is CASSVGTSNEQFF. The CDR3 DNA is TGTGCCAGCAGCGTGGGGACTAGCAATGAGCAGTTCTTC.

J is TRBJ2-7 and V is TRBV10-2; the D is unclear. V lost 6 bases and J lost 4, with 7 bases in between. This CDR3 has 11 residues. In germline, CDR1 is WSHSY, CDR2 SAAADI. The CDR3 loop reads CASRDGYEQYF. The CDR3 DNA reads TGCGCCAGCAGAGACGGGTACGAGCAGTACTTC.

The V call is TRBV6-1, the J call TRBJ2-2, with D perhaps TRBD1 or TRBD2 (6 bases each). This CDR3 is 13 amino acids long. Deletions cut 11 bases from V and 5 bases from J, with 15 bases between. Germline loops: CDR1 MNHNS, CDR2 SASEGT. The CDR3 region has the DNA TGTGCCCTCAGGTGGAGGGGGACCGGGGAGCTGTTTTTT. Its protein is CALRWRGTGELFF.

The chain combines TRBV7-6 with TRBJ1-5; no clear D. The CDR3 spans 14 residues. Per the germline V gene, CDR1 is SGHVS and CDR2 is FNYEAQ. V was trimmed by 1 base and J by 0 bases, leaving 4 bases between them. This CDR3 reads CASSLDDSNQPQHF. In DNA form, the CDR3 reads TGTGCCAGCAGCTTAGACGATAGCAATCAGCCCCAGCATTTT.